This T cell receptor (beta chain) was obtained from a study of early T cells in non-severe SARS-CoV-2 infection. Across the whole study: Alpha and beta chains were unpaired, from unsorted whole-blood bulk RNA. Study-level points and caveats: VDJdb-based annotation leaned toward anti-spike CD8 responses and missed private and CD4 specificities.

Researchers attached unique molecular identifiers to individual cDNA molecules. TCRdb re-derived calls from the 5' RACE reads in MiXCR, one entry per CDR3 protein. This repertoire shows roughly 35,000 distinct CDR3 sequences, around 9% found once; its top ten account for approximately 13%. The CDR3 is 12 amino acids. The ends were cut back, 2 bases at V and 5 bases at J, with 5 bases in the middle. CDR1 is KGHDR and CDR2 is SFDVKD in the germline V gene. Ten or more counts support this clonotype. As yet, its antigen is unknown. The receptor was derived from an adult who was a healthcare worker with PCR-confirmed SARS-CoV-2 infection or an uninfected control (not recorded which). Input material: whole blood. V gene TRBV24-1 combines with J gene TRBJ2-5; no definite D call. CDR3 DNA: TGTGCCACCAGTGATTACTACGAGACCCAGTACTTC. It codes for CATSDYYETQYF.